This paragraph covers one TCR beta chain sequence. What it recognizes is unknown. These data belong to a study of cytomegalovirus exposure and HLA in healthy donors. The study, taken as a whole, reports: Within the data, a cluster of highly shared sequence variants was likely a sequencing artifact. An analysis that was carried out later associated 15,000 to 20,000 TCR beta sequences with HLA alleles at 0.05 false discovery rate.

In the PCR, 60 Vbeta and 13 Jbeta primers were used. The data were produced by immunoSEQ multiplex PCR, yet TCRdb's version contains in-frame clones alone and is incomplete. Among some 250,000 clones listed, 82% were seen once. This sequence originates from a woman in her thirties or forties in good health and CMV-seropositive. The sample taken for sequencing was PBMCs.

CDR3 residues: CASVEEGSGGTIYF. The CDR3 DNA sequence: TGTGCCAGCGTCGAGGAAGGGTCCGGGGGCACCATATATTTT. V gene TRBV2 combines with J gene TRBJ1-3; D is perhaps TRBD1 (5 bases). Trimming stripped 8 bases from V and 9 bases from J, with 20 bases between. Germline V gene lookup returns CDR1 SNHLY and CDR2 FYNNEI. The CDR3 totals 14 residues. The full variable domain, rest sourced from reference TRBV2 and TRBJ1-3, is EPEVTQTPSHQVTQMGQEVILRCVPISNHLYFYWYRQILGQKVEFLVSFYNNEISEKSEIFDDQFSVERPDGSNFTLKIRSTKLEDSAMYFCASVEEGSGGTIYFGEGSWLTVV.